This T cell receptor (beta chain) was documented in a study of cytomegalovirus exposure and HLA in healthy donors. Overall study results and limits: The authors enumerated under 200 TCR beta chains as linked to cytomegalovirus. A few chains linked to CMV were shown in vitro to be specific for CMV antigens. According to a later analysis, TCR clusters from the first cohort tended to co-occur in the 90 to 150 validation repertoires. The study found most TCR sequences rare, yet found some public TCRs in many donors.

About this clone: What it binds is unknown.

This CDR3 has 15 residues. Looked up from germline, CDR1 is SGHRS and CDR2 is YFSETQ. Trimming at V came to 2 bases and at J to 6 bases, leaving 7 bases not matched to a gene. The table came from immunoSEQ multiplex PCR; TCRdb's copy has only in-frame clones and leaves some out. This sample has tens of thousands of clones, with almost 97% found just once. The chain employs TRBV5-1 and TRBJ2-2, with 7 bases identical to TRBD2. This TCR came from a man aged 18 to 29 in good health and CMV-seropositive. Sequenced input: PBMCs. The CDR3 nucleotides are TGCGCCAGCAGCTTTTATATTGCGGGGGCCGGGGAGCTGTTTTTT. Its protein is CASSFYIAGAGELFF.